The 23 T cell receptor beta chains listed next were all sequenced from one sample in a study of T cell changes during pregnancy in multiple sclerosis. The assay was immunoSEQ multiplex PCR, and TCRdb's table has in-frame clones only and misses some. The sample lists tens of thousands of clones; approximately 92% were seen once. The input for sequencing was peripheral blood, taken after pregnancy. Source of these receptors: a female donor in good health, enrolled as a control in a pregnancy study.

For the CDR3, the DNA is TGTGCCAGCAGCTCGCGACAGGGGGACTACGAGCAGTACTTC. Its translation: CASSSRQGDYEQYF. The V and J genes are TRBV6-6 and TRBJ2-7; 9 bases agree with TRBD1. The CDR3 consists of 14 residues. CDR1 MNHNY and CDR2 SVGAGI come from the germline V gene (reference sequence). Trimming took 6 bases from V and 3 from J; bases not matched to a gene: 6.

The chain recombines TRBV13 with TRBJ2-2; 11 nucleotides match TRBD2. The CDR3 extends over 16 amino acids. The V gene end was trimmed by 4 bases and the J gene end by 7 bases; junction bases not matched to a gene: 8. Germline CDR1 is PRHDT and CDR2 is FYEKMQ (reference sequence). The CDR3 region has the DNA TGTGCCAGCAGCTCCCCTAGCGGGGGGTATGGCGGGGAGCTGTTTTTT. Translating it yields CASSSPSGGYGGELFF.

The chain recombines TRBV7-9 with TRBJ1-2; 7 bases are shared with TRBD1. Germline loops: CDR1 SEHNR, CDR2 FQNEAQ (reference sequence). The CDR3 loop spans 18 amino acids. V dropped 1 base and J dropped 2; count of bases not matched to a gene: 13. In DNA form, the CDR3 reads TGTGCCAGCAGCTTAGACTTCGGCCGGGACAGAGTGAACTATGGCTACACCTTC. Translating it yields CASSLDFGRDRVNYGYTF.

The gene calls are TRBV2 and TRBJ2-7; the D is unclear. The CDR3 consists of 15 residues. The V end was cut by 1 base, the J end by 0 bases, with 10 bases between. Germline V lookup: CDR1 SNHLY, CDR2 FYNNEI. The CDR3, as DNA: TGTGCCAGCAGTGAAGGTCCTACTTTCTCCTACGAGCAGTACTTC. Amino acids: CASSEGPTFSYEQYF.

V usage is TRBV6-5 and J usage is TRBJ2-3; 7 bases map to TRBD2. With V trimmed by 2 bases and J by 6 bases, 5 bases remained unmatched. CDR3 length equals 14 residues. Per germline, CDR1 MNHEY and CDR2 SVGAGI. CDR3 coding DNA: TGTGCCAGCAGTTACGAAGCGGGGTATGATACGCAGTATTTT. Amino acids: CASSYEAGYDTQYF.

This clone was seen a handful of times. The chain uses TRBV5-1 and TRBJ2-6, with D tentatively TRBD1 (6 bases). Germline lookup yields CDR1 SGHRS and CDR2 YFSETQ. The CDR3 totals 17 residues. Trimming shortened V by 0 bases and J by 2 bases, and 12 bases separated the two germline ends. The CDR3 region is CASSLEEGVTGANVLTF. The CDR3 region has the DNA TGCGCCAGCAGCTTGGAAGAGGGGGTCACTGGGGCCAACGTCCTGACTTTC.

The CDR3 DNA reads as TGTGCCAGCAGTTTATCCCCAGGGGCAAACTATGGCTACACCTTC. The encoded protein is CASSLSPGANYGYTF. The chain employs TRBV28 and TRBJ1-2, with D perhaps matching TRBD1 (6 bases). The CDR3 has 15 amino acids. Germline V lookup: CDR1 MDHEN, CDR2 SYDVKM. V lost 1 base and J lost 2, with 11 bases in between.

The V gene is TRBV19, the J gene TRBJ2-5, with D possibly TRBD1 on 5 matching bases. V was clipped by 7 bases and J by 0 bases, with 21 bases between them. The CDR3 is 17 amino acids. Germline CDR1 reads LNHDA; CDR2 reads SQIVND (reference sequence). CDR3 region: CASTPTGTDQYQETQYF. The CDR3 DNA reads TGTGCCAGTACTCCTACAGGCACGGACCAGTACCAAGAGACCCAGTACTTC. Based on the CDR3 plus reference TRBV19 and TRBJ2-5, the full variable domain is DGGITQSPKYLFRKEGQNVTLSCEQNLNHDAMYWYRQDPGQGLRLIYYSQIVNDFQKGDIAEGYSVSREKKESFPLTVTSAQKNPTAFYLCASTPTGTDQYQETQYFGPGTRLLVL.

The chain is built from TRBV5-1 and TRBJ2-7; TRBD2 aligns across 7 bases. V was clipped by 0 bases and J by 0 bases; unmatched bases: 3. The germline V gene has CDR1 SGHRS and CDR2 YFSETQ. The CDR3 contains 15 residues. The CDR3 sequence is CASSLGRGSSYEQYF. DNA for the CDR3: TGCGCCAGCAGCTTGGGGCGGGGGTCCTCCTACGAGCAGTACTTC.

The chain uses TRBV5-1 and TRBJ2-5, with 7 bases aligning to TRBD1. The CDR3 contains 14 residues. From germline, CDR1 is SGHRS and CDR2 YFSETQ. V lost 0 bases and J lost 5; bases outside the gene matches: 4. The CDR3 region has the DNA TGCGCCAGCAGCTTGGACAGGGGTTTGGAGACCCAGTACTTC. Its translation: CASSLDRGLETQYF.

This sequence joins TRBV11-2 and TRBJ2-5, with TRBD2 identical over 11 bases. This CDR3 has 17 residues. Germline V gene data show CDR1 as SGHAT and CDR2 as FQNNGV. V shed 5 bases, J shed 5 bases, and the junction held 13 bases outside the gene matches. The CDR3, as DNA: TGTGCCAGCAGCCCCCGAGGGGCTAGCGGGGGGTTCGAGACCCAGTACTTC. Translating it yields CASSPRGASGGFETQYF.

The rearrangement joins TRBV16 to TRBJ2-7, with D hard to call. Germline lookup yields CDR1 KGHSY and CDR2 FQNENV. This CDR3 has 14 amino acids. Trimming took 3 bases from V and 5 from J, leaving 14 bases between them. DNA of the CDR3: TGTGCCAGCAGCCATCGGGTCTGGGTAAACGAGCAGTACTTC. Amino acids: CASSHRVWVNEQYF.

This chain connects TRBV27 to TRBJ2-3; a possible D gene is TRBD2 (5 bases). The CDR3 is 12 amino acids. CDR1 and CDR2 (germline): MNHEY, SMNVEV (reference sequence). Trimming removed 2 bases from V and 6 bases from J, with 6 bases in between. CDR3 residues: CASSLRGDTQYF. CDR3 coding DNA: TGTGCCAGCAGTTTACGCGGGGATACGCAGTATTTT.

The chain couples TRBV27 to TRBJ2-5, with 9 bases fitting TRBD2. The germline V gene has CDR1 MNHEY and CDR2 SMNVEV (reference sequence). V shed 5 bases, J shed 6 bases, and the junction held 10 bases outside the gene matches. This CDR3 spans 15 amino acids. The CDR3 DNA sequence: TGTGCCAGCAGTCCCTGGCGGGAGGGGCGAAAGACCCAGTACTTC. Translated: CASSPWREGRKTQYF.

The chain is built from TRBV7-4 and TRBJ2-7; 9 positions agree with TRBD1. Germline CDR1 SGHVT, CDR2 SQSDAQ. The CDR3 extends over 15 amino acids. J was trimmed by 5 bases and V by 6 bases; bases with no gene match: 11. For the CDR3, the DNA is TGTGCCAGCAGTTTATTTGGGACAGGGTACAACGAGCAGTACTTC. Amino acid sequence: CASSLFGTGYNEQYF. The full variable domain, with the rest looked up from reference TRBV7-4 and TRBJ2-7, is GAGVSQSPRYKVAKRGRDVALRCDSISGHVTLYWYRQTLGQGSEVLTYSQSDAQRDKSGRPSGRFSAERPERSVSTLKIQRTEQGDSAVYLCASSLFGTGYNEQYFGPGTRLTVT.

J is TRBJ2-2 and V is TRBV5-6, with a weak D call TRBD1 (6 bases). The CDR3 is made up of 14 amino acids. The V gene's germline CDR1 is SGHDT and CDR2 YYEEEE. The V and J ends lost 9 bases and 4 bases respectively, with 16 bases between them. CDR3 nucleotides: TGTGCCACCCAGTTACAGGGTTTCACCGGGGAGCTGTTTTTT. Residues: CATQLQGFTGELFF.

This chain joins TRBV11-2 and TRBJ1-5; TRBD1 is a possible D gene (6 bases). Germline V lookup: CDR1 SGHAT, CDR2 FQNNGV. This CDR3 is 15 amino acids long. Trimming removed 5 bases at V and 5 bases at J, with 16 bases between. CDR3 in amino acids: CASSAEAGAYQPQHF. The DNA for the CDR3 is TGTGCCAGCAGCGCCGAGGCAGGGGCATATCAGCCCCAGCATTTT.

This clone has only one observation. The V gene is TRBV30, the J gene TRBJ1-2; tentatively, D is TRBD1 (5 bases). The CDR3 is 14 residues long. Trimming pared 3 bases from V and 3 bases from J, leaving 14 bases between. CDR1 is GTSNPN, CDR2 SVGIG, per germline (reference sequence). This CDR3 is CAWRQGWGDYGYTF. As DNA, the CDR3 is TGTGCCTGGAGGCAGGGATGGGGCGACTATGGCTACACCTTC. The full variable domain, completed using reference TRBV30 and TRBJ1-2, is SQTIHQWPATLVQPVGSPLSLECTVEGTSNPNLYWYRQAAGRGLQLLFYSVGIGQISSEVPQNLSASRPQDRQFILSSKKLLLSDSGFYLCAWRQGWGDYGYTFGSGTRLTVV.

The chain links TRBV2 to TRBJ2-3; D unresolved. The CDR3 has 14 amino acids. Trimming shortened V by 4 bases and J by 3 bases, and 11 bases separated the two germline ends. Per the germline V gene, CDR1 is SNHLY and CDR2 is FYNNEI. The CDR3 DNA sequence: TGTGCCAGCAGTGTTTTACAAACAACAGATACGCAGTATTTT. Translating it yields CASSVLQTTDTQYF.

The chain is built from TRBV5-1 and TRBJ2-2, with 9 bases fitting TRBD2. The CDR3 is 17 residues long. Looked up from germline, CDR1 is SGHRS and CDR2 is YFSETQ. Germline trimming cut 4 bases from V and 7 bases from J; bases unmatched to any gene: 14. The CDR3 loop is CASSPALAGGLVGELFF. CDR3 DNA: TGCGCCAGCAGCCCCGCCCTCGCGGGAGGGCTGGTCGGGGAGCTGTTTTTT. Full variable domain (outside the CDR3, taken from reference TRBV5-1 and TRBJ2-2): KAGVTQTPRYLIKTRGQQVTLSCSPISGHRSVSWYQQTPGQGLQFLFEYFSETQRNKGNFPGRFSGRQFSNSRSEMNVSTLELGDSALYLCASSPALAGGLVGELFFGEGSRLTVL.

The V gene is TRBV27, the J gene TRBJ1-2; D ambiguous. Germline V CDR1 and CDR2: MNHEY, SMNVEV (reference sequence). V was cut by 8 bases and J by 5 bases, with 21 bases left in between. The CDR3 extends over 15 amino acids. The CDR3 region is CASARGRESQYGYTF. Written as DNA, the CDR3 is TGTGCCAGCGCCAGAGGAAGGGAGTCCCAATATGGCTACACCTTC.

This chain links TRBV4-1 with TRBJ2-7; no definite D call. The CDR3 length is 12 residues. Germline lookup yields CDR1 MGHRA and CDR2 YSYEKL. V lost 4 bases, J lost 4 bases, and 8 bases lay in between. In nucleotides, the CDR3 is TGCGCCAGCAGCCTCCCCTCGTACGAGCAGTACTTC. Residues: CASSLPSYEQYF.

V is TRBV27 and J is TRBJ1-1; D is possibly TRBD1 (5 bases). The ends were cut back, 6 bases at V and 2 bases at J, with 13 bases in the middle. Germline V gene sequence: CDR1 MNHEY, CDR2 SMNVEV (reference sequence). The CDR3 has 14 amino acids. CDR3 bases: TGTGCCAGCAGGGAGATGGACATTAACACTGAAGCTTTCTTT. It translates to CASREMDINTEAFF.